These 14 T cell receptor beta chains originate from one sample sequenced in a study of shared clonotypes between healthy human individuals. The repertoire was sequenced with immunoSEQ multiplex PCR; TCRdb's copy has only in-frame clones and lacks some. The top ten clones hold 0.61% of a sample with over a million clones, about 84% of them seen once. Sequenced: memory CD4+ T cells from PBMCs. The sample's subset: CD45RA-negative fraction. Receptors were obtained from a man aged 18 to 30 in good health. Some clones in this sample may be carry-over from other donors' samples.

J is TRBJ2-7 and V is TRBV7-9; 7 nucleotides agree with TRBD2. The CDR3 loop spans 13 amino acids. V was pared by 5 bases and J by 5 bases, with 6 bases of the junction left unmatched. Germline V gene data show CDR1 as SEHNR and CDR2 as FQNEAQ (reference sequence). The CDR3: CASSPRGVHEQYF. DNA of the CDR3: TGTGCCAGCAGCCCCCGGGGGGTTCACGAGCAGTACTTC.

The chain combines TRBV7-2 with TRBJ2-5; 8 bases agree with TRBD2. The CDR3 covers 17 residues. V lost 2 bases to trimming and J lost 4 bases; unmatched junction nucleotides: 12. Germline CDR1 is SGHTA and CDR2 is FQGNSA. CDR3 protein: CASSLMVGLAGAETQYF. CDR3 coding DNA: TGTGCCAGCAGCTTAATGGTCGGTCTAGCGGGCGCAGAGACCCAGTACTTC.

The chain employs TRBV2 and TRBJ2-2; possible D gene TRBD1, 5 bases. Germline V gene sequence: CDR1 SNHLY, CDR2 FYNNEI. There are 14 residues in the CDR3. Trimming stripped 3 bases from V and 7 bases from J, with 12 bases between. DNA of the CDR3: TGTGCCAGCAGTGATTTGGTTAGGGGCGGGGAGCTGTTTTTT. It codes for CASSDLVRGGELFF.

The chain joins TRBV28 to TRBJ1-2; D is ambiguous. V was trimmed by 4 bases and J by 5 bases, leaving 14 bases between them. The CDR3 is made up of 14 amino acids. The germline V gene has CDR1 MDHEN and CDR2 SYDVKM. The CDR3 DNA follows: TGTGCCAGCAGTTCCTTCACGGTGATGTATGGCTACACCTTC. Residues: CASSSFTVMYGYTF.

The rearrangement joins TRBV5-4 to TRBJ2-7, with 14 positions matching TRBD2. Germline V gene lookup returns CDR1 SGHNT and CDR2 YYREEE (reference sequence). The CDR3 is 15 residues long. V lost 2 bases, J lost 5 bases, and 3 bases stayed unmatched. CDR3 protein: CASSLPGLAGDEQYF. Here the CDR3 DNA reads TGTGCCAGCAGCTTACCGGGACTAGCGGGAGACGAGCAGTACTTC.

This clone has just one count. The CDR3 DNA sequence: TGTGCCAGCAGGCTAGACTCAGATACGCAGTATTTT. Protein product: CASRLDSDTQYF. The gene calls are TRBV2 and TRBJ2-3; D is unclear. Germline loops: CDR1 SNHLY, CDR2 FYNNEI. V was clipped by 6 bases and J by 4 bases, with 8 bases between them. The CDR3 covers 12 residues.

A few counts support this clone. The chain joins TRBV2 to TRBJ2-7, with D possibly being TRBD1 (5 bases). The CDR3 is 14 residues long. Germline assignment: CDR1 SNHLY and CDR2 FYNNEI. With 7 bases removed from V and 3 bases from J, the gap between germline ends came to 16 bases. The CDR3 nucleotides are TGTGCCAGCAAGCAGCAGGACAAGCTCTACGAGCAGTACTTC. Translating it yields CASKQQDKLYEQYF.

The rearrangement uses TRBV6-6 and TRBJ2-7; 10 nucleotides agree with TRBD2. The germline CDR1 and CDR2 sequences are MNHNY and SVGAGI (reference sequence). After removal of 5 bases from V and 3 bases from J, the junction contained 7 bases not matched to a gene. This CDR3 spans 15 amino acids. CDR3 nucleotides: TGTGCCAGCAGTGACCCCGGGACTAGCGTCTACGAGCAGTACTTC. Amino acids: CASSDPGTSVYEQYF.

The chain is built from TRBV28 and TRBJ1-5, with D tentatively TRBD1 (5 bases). The CDR3 is made up of 13 amino acids. V was pared by 8 bases and J by 8 bases, with 16 bases between. Germline V gene sequence: CDR1 MDHEN, CDR2 SYDVKM. For the CDR3, the DNA is TGTGCCAGCGGGCGGGGGATAACAGAGCCCCAGCATTTT. This encodes CASGRGITEPQHF.

On this clone itself: A far bigger clonotype differs at one base, so this is likely a read error. The chain uses TRBV7-9 and TRBJ2-7; 7 nucleotides line up with TRBD1. V lost 3 bases, J lost 2 bases, and 4 bases stayed unmatched. The germline CDR1 and CDR2 sequences are SEHNR and FQNEAQ (reference sequence). This CDR3 contains 14 residues. CDR3 protein: CASSLGTATYEQYF. In DNA, the CDR3 is TGTGCCAGCAGCTTGGGGACAGCCACCTACGAGCAGTACTTC.

On this clone: Other DNA sequences in this sample translate to the same CDR3. The chain is built from TRBV7-9 and TRBJ2-5; 9 bases agree with TRBD2. The trim removed 5 bases at V and 2 bases at J, leaving 12 bases unmatched. CDR3 length equals 17 residues. Germline assignment: CDR1 SEHNR and CDR2 FQNEAQ (reference sequence). CDR3 in DNA: TGTGCCAGCAGCCCGGGACTGGCGGGAGGGACGCAAGAGACCCAGTACTTC. Residues: CASSPGLAGGTQETQYF.

This chain connects TRBV11-2 to TRBJ2-5, with 8 bases fitting TRBD2. This CDR3 comprises 15 residues. CDR1 is SGHAT and CDR2 is FQNNGV in the germline V gene. V trimming: 8 bases; J trimming: 5 bases; junction bases outside the gene matches: 13. The CDR3 loop is CASSGDGRALETQYF. CDR3 nucleotides: TGTGCCAGCTCCGGGGACGGGAGGGCACTGGAGACCCAGTACTTC.

The chain recombines TRBV28 with TRBJ1-1, with a possible D match to TRBD1 (5 bases). CDR1 is MDHEN, CDR2 SYDVKM, per germline. The germline V and J ends were trimmed by 2 bases and 3 bases, with 13 bases remaining between them. The CDR3 covers 15 residues. The CDR3 is CASSLLMGVDTEAFF. The DNA of the CDR3 is TGTGCCAGCAGTTTACTGATGGGGGTAGACACTGAAGCTTTCTTT.

J is TRBJ2-3 and V is TRBV7-9; D gene unclear. CDR3 length equals 14 residues. V lost 1 base to trimming and J lost 5 bases, with 10 bases between them. The germline V gene encodes CDR1 SEHNR and CDR2 FQNEAQ (reference sequence). CDR3 loop: CASSLGVPRDTQYF. The CDR3 nucleotides are TGTGCCAGCAGCTTAGGGGTCCCCCGAGATACGCAGTATTTT.